This T cell receptor beta chain was obtained from a study of lung T cells in sarcoidosis with Löfgren's syndrome. Study in general: Bronchoalveolar lavage fluid in sarcoidosis accumulates CD4+ T cells. Study-wide findings and caveats: Multiple Löfgren's syndrome patients reportedly shared TRAV12-1 and TRBV2 CDR3 motifs, suggesting public CD4+ TCRs. TRBV2 was the preferred pairing partner of TRAV12-1, with similar CDR3s. Löfgren's syndrome patients reportedly showed greatest TRAV12-1 and TRBV2 expansion versus controls.

The CDR3 contains 17 residues. CDR1 is KGHDR, CDR2 SFDVKD, per germline. The trim removed 10 bases at V and 5 bases at J, leaving 16 bases unmatched. MiXCR, run by TCRdb on the reads, gives a single entry per CDR3 protein. The data show roughly 2,300 distinct CDR3 sequences, 25% to 30% seen once. As regards this clonotype: Its target is unknown.

The chain recombines TRBV24-1 with TRBJ2-1; 10 nucleotides agree with TRBD2. Sequenced input: CD4+ T cells from PBMCs. The TCR sequence derives from a human donor with sarcoidosis (Löfgren's syndrome or another form), or a control subject (not recorded which). DNA for the CDR3: TGTGCCACAGGGGGGATGTCACTAGCGGGAAGAAACAATGAGCAGTTCTTC. This sequence encodes CATGGMSLAGRNNEQFF.